This TCR beta chain was sequenced in a study of Tregs in tolerant kidney transplant recipients. The assay was immunoSEQ multiplex PCR, and TCRdb's table has in-frame clones only and misses some. The sample has about 240,000 clones; 84% are singletons. This CDR3 is built from 13 residues. Between the trimmed V and J ends, which lost 7 bases and 2 bases, there was a span of 13 bases. Per germline, CDR1 SGHRS and CDR2 YFSETQ. This sequence joins TRBV5-1 and TRBJ2-7; the D is unclear. This sequence was found in a human donor in good health. The sample consisted of CD4+ T cells from blood. CDR3 sequence reads: CASASGPTYEQYF. The CDR3 DNA is TGCGCCAGCGCCTCCGGGCCTACCTACGAGCAGTACTTC.